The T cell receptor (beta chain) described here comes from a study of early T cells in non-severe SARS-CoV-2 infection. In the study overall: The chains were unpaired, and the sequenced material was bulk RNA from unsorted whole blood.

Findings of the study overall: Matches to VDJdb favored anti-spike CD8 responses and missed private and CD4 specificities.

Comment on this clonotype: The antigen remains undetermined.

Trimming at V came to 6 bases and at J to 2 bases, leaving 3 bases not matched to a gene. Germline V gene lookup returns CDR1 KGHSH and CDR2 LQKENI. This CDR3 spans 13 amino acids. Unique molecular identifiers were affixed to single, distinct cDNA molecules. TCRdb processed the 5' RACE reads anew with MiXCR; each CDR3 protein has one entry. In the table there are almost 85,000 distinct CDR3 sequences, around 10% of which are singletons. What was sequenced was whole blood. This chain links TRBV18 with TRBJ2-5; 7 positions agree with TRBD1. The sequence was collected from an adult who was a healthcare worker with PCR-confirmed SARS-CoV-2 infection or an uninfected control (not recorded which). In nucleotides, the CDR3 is TGTGCCAGCTCCCGGGGACAGCAAGAGACCCAGTACTTC. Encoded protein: CASSRGQQETQYF. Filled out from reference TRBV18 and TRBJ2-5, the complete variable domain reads NAGVMQNPRHLVRRRGQEARLRCSPMKGHSHVYWYRQLPEEGLKFMVYLQKENIIDESGMPKERFSAEFPKEGPSILRIQQVVRGDSAAYFCASSRGQQETQYFGPGTRLLVL.